Listed below are T cell receptor beta chains from one sample, sequenced in a study of early T cells in non-severe SARS-CoV-2 infection. TCRdb re-called the 5' RACE reads through MiXCR, storing one row per CDR3 protein. The sample holds about 26,000 distinct CDR3 sequences, roughly 5.3% seen once. Sequences were obtained from whole blood. All receptors derive from an adult who was a healthcare worker with PCR-confirmed SARS-CoV-2 infection or an uninfected control (not recorded which). The CDR3 runs from the conserved cysteine through the conserved F or W. Each record gives: D gene, J gene, clone size, V gene, CDR3 protein, CDR3 DNA. The D gene is left open where the match is weak. Size tells how often a clone was seen (once, few, many) or the class of an expanded clone, and some rows leave it out.

. TRBJ1-4 many TRBV11-2 CASSRTGRTDEKLFF TGTGCCAGCAGCCGAACCGGACGAACCGATGAAAAACTGTTTTTT
. TRBJ2-3 many TRBV29-1 CSVGEDTQYF TGCAGCGTTGGGGAGGATACGCAGTATTTT
. TRBJ2-3 . TRBV11-2 CASTQDLGLSTDTQYF TGTGCCAGCACCCAAGACCTGGGACTCAGCACAGATACGCAGTATTTT
. TRBJ1-1 medium-sized TRBV29-1 CSVRTGSAEAFF TGCAGCGTCCGAACAGGGAGCGCTGAAGCTTTCTTT
. TRBJ2-7 . TRBV5-1 CASSFSGTPSEYEQYF TGCGCCAGCAGTTTTTCAGGGACCCCGTCAGAATACGAGCAGTACTTC
. TRBJ2-1 . TRBV29-1 CSVVQDSYNEQFF TGCAGCGTTGTACAGGACAGCTACAATGAGCAGTTCTTC
. TRBJ2-7 few TRBV6-5 CASSYSWGNSPSEQYF TGTGCCAGCAGTTACTCGTGGGGCAATTCCCCCTCCGAGCAGTACTTC
TRBD2 TRBJ2-7 medium-sized TRBV6-2/TRBV6-3 CASSMPGLATSYEQYF TGTGCCAGCAGTATGCCGGGACTAGCTACCTCCTACGAGCAGTACTTC
. TRBJ2-1 few TRBV18 CASSPDSLSSYNEQFF TGTGCCAGCTCACCCGACAGTTTGAGCTCCTACAATGAGCAGTTCTTC
TRBD2 TRBJ2-5 many TRBV12-3/TRBV12-4 CASSLGLAAIVQETQYF TGTGCCAGCAGTTTAGGACTAGCGGCCATTGTCCAAGAGACCCAGTACTTC
. TRBJ2-5 many TRBV7-2 CASSLESYQETQYF TGTGCCAGCAGCTTAGAGTCATACCAAGAGACCCAGTACTTC
TRBD2 TRBJ2-5 . TRBV20-1 CSARGASGEQETQYF TGCAGTGCTAGAGGGGCTAGCGGGGAACAAGAGACCCAGTACTTC
TRBD2 TRBJ2-3 medium-sized TRBV6-2/TRBV6-3 CASSYSMALAARRPPADTQYF TGTGCCAGCAGTTACTCGATGGCACTAGCGGCGCGCAGACCCCCAGCAGATACGCAGTATTTT
. TRBJ2-1 few TRBV29-1 CSVLTGISSYNEQFF TGCAGCGTTTTGACAGGTATCAGCTCCTACAATGAGCAGTTCTTC
. TRBJ1-4 few TRBV19 CASTPRVGEKLFF TGTGCCAGTACCCCTCGGGTAGGGGAAAAACTGTTTTTT
. TRBJ2-7 few TRBV6-2/TRBV6-3 CASSNSGEQYF TGTGCCAGCAGCAACTCAGGCGAGCAGTACTTC
TRBD1 TRBJ2-7 medium-sized TRBV19 CASSLTGVYEQYF TGTGCCAGTAGCTTGACAGGGGTCTACGAGCAGTACTTC
. TRBJ2-3 many TRBV6-4 CASSLGAGTDTQYF TGTGCCAGCAGTCTGGGGGCAGGCACAGATACGCAGTATTTT